The present entry profiles one T cell receptor beta chain with its context. The source of the sample is a study of T cells in Graves' hyperthyroidism and ophthalmopathy. Stable Graves' hyperthyroidism meant no ophthalmopathy progression within 18 months. Uncontrolled infection, other autoimmune disease, pregnancy or lactation excluded patients. Amplification targeted TCR beta CDR3 regions from RNA transcripts. Initially, a first-round RT-PCR of the TCR CDR3 employed the HTBI primer set. TCRdb reprocessed the multiplex PCR reads with MiXCR, giving one entry per CDR3 protein. The sample comprises around 520,000 distinct CDR3 sequences, roughly 15% of which are singletons, and about 15% rests with the top ten. The CDR3 totals 17 residues. Losses at the gene ends were 4 bases for V and 0 bases for J; bases not matched to a gene: 9. Per germline, CDR1 LGHNA and CDR2 YNFKEQ.

The gene calls are TRBV4-2 and TRBJ1-5, with TRBD1 identical over 7 bases. The TCR sequence derives from a woman between 40 and 50 years old with Graves' hyperthyroidism. Sequencing was performed on blood. The CDR3 here is CASSRGVTGNSNQPQHF. The CDR3 region has the DNA TGTGCCAGCAGCCGTGGTGTGACAGGGAATAGCAATCAGCCCCAGCATTTT.